This T cell receptor beta chain was captured by sequencing in a study of blood T cells in healthy people across ages. Findings of the study overall: Unsorted PBMCs ruled out conclusive naive versus antigen-experienced comparison.

The authors isolated at least 6.5 million PBMCs per sample. For this clonotype: The antigen is not known. One end of the junction is discordant with germline, which a read error may explain.

Next came a second PCR, run for about 6 to 11 cycles, which used a sample-barcoded 5' primer along with a J-beta primer mix. TCRdb itself ran the 5' RACE reads through MiXCR, one entry per CDR3 protein. The table includes 1.8 million or so distinct CDR3 sequences, 35% to 50% detected once. This TCR derives from a human donor in good health. The sample taken for sequencing was blood.

The CDR3 nucleotides read TGCGCCAAAGGGGGGGCCCCCCGCAAGGGGTACTTC. It codes for CAKGGAPRKGYF. This chain links TRBV6-6 with TRBJ2-7, with a tentative D call TRBD2 (7 bases). The CDR3 runs 12 residues. Germline CDR1 is MNHNY and CDR2 is SVGAGI (reference sequence).